The 9 T cell receptor beta chains in this list originate from one sample, sequenced in a study of tumor-infiltrating lymphocytes in oesophageal squamous cell carcinoma. Via MiXCR, TCRdb re-called the PCR reads, giving one row per CDR3 protein. In the table there are more than 15,000 distinct CDR3 sequences, approximately 50% of which are singletons. The sample taken for sequencing was esophageal tumor tissue. Every receptor here comes from a male donor with esophageal squamous cell carcinoma.

The J gene is TRBJ2-3, the V gene TRBV12-3 or TRBV12-4; D is possibly TRBD2 (6 bases). V lost 6 bases and J lost 7, with 20 bases in between. The CDR3 spans 15 residues. Here the CDR3 DNA reads TGTGCCAGCAGGGGCTCGGGAGTTTCTCGAAATACGCAGTATTTT. This encodes CASRGSGVSRNTQYF.

The gene calls are TRBV6-5 and TRBJ2-2; D call uncertain. The CDR3 runs 13 residues. Germline V gene data show CDR1 as MNHEY and CDR2 as SVGAGI. Trimming left V 5 bases short and J 1 base short, with 5 bases between. CDR3 DNA: TGTGCCAGCAGTGAATGGAACACCGGGGAGCTGTTTTTT. This translates into CASSEWNTGELFF.

The CDR3 coding sequence is TGTGCCAGCAGCTTATATAGGGCAGGGGGAAATACGCAGTATTTT. Its translation is CASSLYRAGGNTQYF. The chain has TRBV7-4 and TRBJ1-1; 7 bases line up with TRBD1. The closer fit of TRBJ2-3 to the DNA end suggests the J call may be wrong. This CDR3 is built from 15 residues. The germline V gene encodes CDR1 SGHVT and CDR2 SQSDAQ.

The chain is built from TRBV2 and TRBJ1-2; no clear D gene. Trimming removed 1 base at V and 4 bases at J, with 16 bases between. CDR1 SNHLY and CDR2 FYNNEI come from the germline V gene. The CDR3 consists of 16 residues. CDR3 protein: CASSEGLTALIYGYTF. CDR3 DNA sequence: TGTGCCAGCAGTGAAGGTCTGACCGCGCTAATCTATGGCTACACCTTC. Drawing the rest from reference TRBV2 and TRBJ1-2, the complete variable domain is EPEVTQTPSHQVTQMGQEVILRCVPISNHLYFYWYRQILGQKVEFLVSFYNNEISEKSEIFDDQFSVERPDGSNFTLKIRSTKLEDSAMYFCASSEGLTALIYGYTFGSGTRLTVV.

The V call is TRBV5-4, the J call TRBJ1-1; 8 bases are a match to TRBD1. This CDR3 contains 15 residues. Germline V CDR1 and CDR2: SGHNT, YYREEE (reference sequence). The V segment lost 4 bases and the J segment 0 bases; nucleotides outside the gene matches: 5. The CDR3 here is CASSARTGMNTEAFF. The CDR3 DNA is TGTGCCAGCAGCGCCCGGACAGGGATGAACACTGAAGCTTTCTTT.

A single count supports this clonotype. The rearrangement joins TRBV28 to TRBJ2-6; 8 nucleotides line up with TRBD1. Germline CDR1 is MDHEN and CDR2 is SYDVKM. J gave up 1 base and V 5 bases, and 10 bases lay outside the gene matches. The CDR3 length is 18 residues. CDR3 amino acids: CASSGSGTGLSGANVLTF. The CDR3, as DNA: TGTGCCAGCAGTGGATCCGGGACAGGCTTATCTGGGGCCAACGTCCTGACTTTC.

There are a few counts of this clonotype. The chain recombines TRBV28 with TRBJ2-3; possible D gene TRBD1, 5 bases. The germline gives CDR1 MDHEN, CDR2 SYDVKM. The CDR3 runs 13 residues. The V and J ends lost 7 bases and 0 bases respectively, with 8 bases between them. CDR3 sequence: CASIDSSTDTQYF. The CDR3 bases are TGTGCCAGCATCGACAGTAGCACAGATACGCAGTATTTT.

The genes are TRBV7-4 and TRBJ1-1, with unresolved D. The CDR3 loop spans 15 amino acids. The germline V and J ends were trimmed by 6 bases and 0 bases, with 14 bases remaining between them. The germline V gene encodes CDR1 SGHVT and CDR2 SQSDAQ. Here the CDR3 DNA reads TGTGCCAGCAGAACCCAGACCGCGATGAACACTGAAGCTTTCTTT. Translation gives CASRTQTAMNTEAFF.

This clonotype was counted only a few times. The conserved closing phenylalanine or tryptophan is absent in this CDR3, likely reflecting a read error. The DNA is left out, because the CDR3 cannot be placed on it with certainty; the CDR3 is given as TCRdb lists it. This sequence joins TRBV28 and TRBJ2-1. The CDR3 length equals 13 residues, ends included. CDR1 is MDHEN and CDR2 is SYDVKM in the germline V gene. CDR3 sequence: CASSFNYGYTFGS.